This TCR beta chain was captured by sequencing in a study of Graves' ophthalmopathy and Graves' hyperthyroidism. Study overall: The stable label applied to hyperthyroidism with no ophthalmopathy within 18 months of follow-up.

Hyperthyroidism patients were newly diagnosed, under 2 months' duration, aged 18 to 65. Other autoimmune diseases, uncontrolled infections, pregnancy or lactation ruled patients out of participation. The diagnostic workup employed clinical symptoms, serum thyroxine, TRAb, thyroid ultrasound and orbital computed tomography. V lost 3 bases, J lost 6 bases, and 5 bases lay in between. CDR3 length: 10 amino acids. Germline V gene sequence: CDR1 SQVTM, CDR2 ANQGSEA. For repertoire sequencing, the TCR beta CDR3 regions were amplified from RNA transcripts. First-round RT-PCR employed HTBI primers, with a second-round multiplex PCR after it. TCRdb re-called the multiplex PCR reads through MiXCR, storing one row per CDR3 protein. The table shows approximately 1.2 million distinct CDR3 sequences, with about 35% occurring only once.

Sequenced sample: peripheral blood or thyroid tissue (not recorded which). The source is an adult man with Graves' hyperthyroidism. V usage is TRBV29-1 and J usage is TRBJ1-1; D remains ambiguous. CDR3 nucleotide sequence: TGCAGCGTTGAGTTAGCTGAAGCTTTCTTT. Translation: CSVELAEAFF.